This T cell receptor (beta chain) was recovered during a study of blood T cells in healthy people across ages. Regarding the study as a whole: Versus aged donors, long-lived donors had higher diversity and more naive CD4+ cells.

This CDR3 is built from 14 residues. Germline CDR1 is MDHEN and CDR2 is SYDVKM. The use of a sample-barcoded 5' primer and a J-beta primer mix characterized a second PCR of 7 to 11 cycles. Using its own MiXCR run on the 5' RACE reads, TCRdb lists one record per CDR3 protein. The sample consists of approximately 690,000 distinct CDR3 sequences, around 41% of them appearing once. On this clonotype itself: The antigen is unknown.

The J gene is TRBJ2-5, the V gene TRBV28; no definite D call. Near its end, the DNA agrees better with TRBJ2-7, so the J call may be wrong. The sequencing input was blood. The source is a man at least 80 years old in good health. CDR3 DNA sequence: TGTGCCAGCAGTTGGCCAGGTCTTCCCTACGAGCAGTACTTC. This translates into CASSWPGLPYEQYF.